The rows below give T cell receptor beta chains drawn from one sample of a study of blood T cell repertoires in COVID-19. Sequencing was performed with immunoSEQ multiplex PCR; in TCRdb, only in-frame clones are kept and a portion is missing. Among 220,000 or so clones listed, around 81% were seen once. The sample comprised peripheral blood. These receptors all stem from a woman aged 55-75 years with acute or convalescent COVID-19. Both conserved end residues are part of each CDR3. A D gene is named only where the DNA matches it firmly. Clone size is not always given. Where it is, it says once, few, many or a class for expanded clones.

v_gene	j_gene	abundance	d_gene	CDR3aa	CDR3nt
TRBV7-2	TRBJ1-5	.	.	CASSSEAGFGQPQHF	TGTGCCAGCAGCTCTGAGGCGGGATTTGGGCAGCCCCAGCATTTT
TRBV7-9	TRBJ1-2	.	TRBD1	CASSRDRGPGGYTF	TGTGCCAGCAGCCGCGACAGGGGGCCTGGAGGCTACACCTTC
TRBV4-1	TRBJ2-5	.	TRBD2	CASSQGGLAGNRETQYF	TGCGCCAGCAGCCAAGGAGGACTAGCGGGGAACCGAGAGACCCAGTACTTC
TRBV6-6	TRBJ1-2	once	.	CASSYGTQNYGYTF	TGTGCCAGCAGTTACGGGACTCAAAACTATGGCTACACCTTC
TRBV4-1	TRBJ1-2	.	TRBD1	CASSAPGGWGYTF	TGCGCCAGCAGCGCACCAGGGGGCTGGGGCTACACCTTC
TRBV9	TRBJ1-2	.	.	CASSPTANYGYTF	TGTGCCAGCAGCCCGACAGCTAACTATGGCTACACCTTC
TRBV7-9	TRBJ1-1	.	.	CASSREAGGARGKGNTEAFF	TGTGCCAGCAGCCGGGAGGCCGGGGGGGCGCGTGGTAAGGGGAACACTGAAGCTTTCTTT
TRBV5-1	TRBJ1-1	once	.	CASSLSADEAFF	TGCGCCAGCAGCTTAAGTGCGGATGAAGCTTTCTTT
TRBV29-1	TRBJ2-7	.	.	CSVGRDTRSSYEQYF	TGCAGCGTGGGACGGGACACCAGGAGCTCCTACGAGCAGTACTTC
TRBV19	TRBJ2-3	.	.	CASSLQGIGTDTQYF	TGTGCCAGTAGTCTACAGGGTATAGGTACAGATACGCAGTATTTT
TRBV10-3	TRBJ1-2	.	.	CAISEPQGATNYGYTF	TGTGCCATCAGTGAGCCACAGGGAGCCACTAACTATGGCTACACCTTC
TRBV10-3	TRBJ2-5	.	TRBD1	CAIKDDRGGKETQYF	TGTGCCATCAAGGACGACAGGGGCGGAAAAGAGACCCAGTACTTC
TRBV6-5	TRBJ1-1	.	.	CASIGVIGNTEAFF	TGTGCCAGCATTGGTGTGATCGGTAACACTGAAGCTTTCTTT
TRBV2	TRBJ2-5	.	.	CASSVGSQETQYF	TGTGCCAGCAGTGTCGGGTCCCAAGAGACCCAGTACTTC
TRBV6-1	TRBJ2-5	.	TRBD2	CASSEGLAGGQETQYF	TGTGCCAGCAGTGAAGGACTAGCGGGGGGACAAGAGACCCAGTACTTC
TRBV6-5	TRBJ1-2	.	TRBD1	CASSDRGPNYGYTF	TGTGCCAGCAGCGACAGGGGTCCTAACTATGGCTACACCTTC
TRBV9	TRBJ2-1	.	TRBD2	CASNGGGDNEQFF	TGTGCCAGCAACGGCGGGGGAGACAATGAGCAGTTCTTC
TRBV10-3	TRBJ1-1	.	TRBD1	CAISRTGESEAFF	TGTGCCATCAGCCGGACAGGGGAATCTGAAGCTTTCTTT
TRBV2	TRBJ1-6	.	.	CASSDNLGSSPLHF	TGTGCCAGCAGTGATAACTTGGGGAGTTCACCCCTCCACTTT
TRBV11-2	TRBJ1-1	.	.	CASSLSTGTNTEAFF	TGTGCCAGCAGCTTATCGACAGGCACTAACACTGAAGCTTTCTTT
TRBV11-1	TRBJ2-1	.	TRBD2	CASSSSGGALQEQFF	TGTGCCAGCAGCTCGAGCGGGGGGGCCCTGCAAGAGCAGTTCTTC
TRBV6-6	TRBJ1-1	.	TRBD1	CASSPGGTEAFF	TGTGCCAGCAGCCCAGGGGGCACTGAAGCTTTCTTT
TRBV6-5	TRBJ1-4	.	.	CASMQKNNEKLFF	TGTGCCAGCATGCAGAAGAATAATGAAAAACTGTTTTTT
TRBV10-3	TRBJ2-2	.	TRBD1	CAISERGQGGTGELFF	TGTGCCATCAGTGAGCGGGGACAGGGGGGCACCGGGGAGCTGTTTTTT
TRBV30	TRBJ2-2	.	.	CAWFSGGELFF	TGTGCCTGGTTTAGCGGCGGGGAGCTGTTTTTT
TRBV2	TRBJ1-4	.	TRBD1	CASSRDRGEKLFF	TGTGCCAGCAGCCGGGACAGGGGTGAAAAACTGTTTTTT
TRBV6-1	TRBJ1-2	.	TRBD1	CASSEMGQGYGYTF	TGTGCCAGCAGTGAAATGGGACAGGGCTATGGCTACACCTTC
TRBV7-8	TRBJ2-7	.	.	CASSPLGGGQVYEQYF	TGTGCCAGCAGCCCACTTGGGGGGGGCCAGGTATACGAGCAGTACTTC
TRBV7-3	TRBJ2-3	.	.	CASSLMPGDTQYF	TGTGCCAGCAGCTTAATGCCAGGGGATACGCAGTATTTT
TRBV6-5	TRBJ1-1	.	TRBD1	CASKDRGGGNTEAFF	TGTGCCAGCAAGGACAGGGGCGGGGGGAACACTGAAGCTTTCTTT
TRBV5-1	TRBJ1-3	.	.	CASSSEISGNTIYF	TGCGCCAGCAGCTCTGAGATTTCTGGAAACACCATATATTTT
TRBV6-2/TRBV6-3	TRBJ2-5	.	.	CASSYGQVETQYF	TGTGCCAGCAGTTACGGCCAGGTAGAGACCCAGTACTTC
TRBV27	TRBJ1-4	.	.	CASSPTGRGEKLFF	TGTGCCAGCAGTCCAACAGGGAGGGGGGAAAAACTGTTTTTT
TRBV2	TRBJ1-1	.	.	CASSDGRRMNTEAFF	TGTGCCAGCAGTGATGGTCGGCGGATGAACACTGAAGCTTTCTTT
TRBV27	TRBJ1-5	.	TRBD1	CASSSTGETQHF	TGTGCCAGCAGTTCGACAGGGGAAACCCAGCATTTT
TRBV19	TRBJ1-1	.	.	CASRTPPNGERAEAFF	TGTGCCAGTAGGACCCCTCCTAACGGGGAACGCGCTGAAGCTTTCTTT
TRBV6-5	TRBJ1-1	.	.	CASSYSSPGGTEAFF	TGTGCCAGCAGTTATTCCTCACCTGGCGGCACTGAAGCTTTCTTT
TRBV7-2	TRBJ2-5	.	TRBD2	CASSLVSSGGQETQYF	TGTGCCAGCAGCTTAGTTAGTTCGGGGGGGCAAGAGACCCAGTACTTC
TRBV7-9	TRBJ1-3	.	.	CASSLGTAGNTIYF	TGTGCCAGCAGCTTAGGGACAGCTGGAAACACCATATATTTT
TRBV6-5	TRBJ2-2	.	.	CASKTGSVGELFF	TGTGCCAGCAAGACAGGCTCTGTCGGGGAGCTGTTTTTT
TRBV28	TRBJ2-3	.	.	CANLDSSTDTQYF	TGTGCCAACTTGGACAGTAGCACAGATACGCAGTATTTT
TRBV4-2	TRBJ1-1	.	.	CASRLTGNTEAFF	TGTGCCAGCAGACTGACGGGGAACACTGAAGCTTTCTTT
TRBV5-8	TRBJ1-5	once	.	CASSPSGGSYSNQPQHF	TGTGCCAGCAGCCCCTCGGGGGGGAGCTATAGCAATCAGCCCCAGCATTTT
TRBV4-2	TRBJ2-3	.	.	CASSQSSADTQYF	TGTGCCAGCAGCCAATCATCAGCAGATACGCAGTATTTT
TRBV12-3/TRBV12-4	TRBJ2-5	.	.	CASSPTGLGTQYF	TGTGCCAGCAGTCCAACAGGTTTAGGGACCCAGTACTTC
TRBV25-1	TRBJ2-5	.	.	CASSQRRYQETQYF	TGTGCCAGCTCCCAGCGGCGGTACCAAGAGACCCAGTACTTC